Below, 22 T cell receptor beta chains from the same sample are listed, as sequenced in a study of cytomegalovirus exposure and HLA in healthy donors. PCR primers comprised 60 Vbeta and 13 Jbeta primers. Only in-frame clones appear in the TCRdb table, and some are missing; sequencing was by immunoSEQ multiplex PCR. The sample includes roughly 110,000 clones, 74% of them seen just once. The sample consisted of PBMCs. The receptors were gathered from a woman between 35 and 50 years old in good health and CMV-seropositive.

The chain uses TRBV7-2 and TRBJ1-2; TRBD1 agrees at 7 bases. V shed 5 bases, J shed 8 bases, and the junction held 11 bases outside the gene matches. The CDR3 consists of 14 residues. Germline V gene lookup returns CDR1 SGHTA and CDR2 FQGNSA. For the CDR3, the DNA is TGTGCCAGCAGCGAAAACCTTACAGGGGAAGGCTACACCTTC. Translating it yields CASSENLTGEGYTF.

The chain uses TRBV7-2 and TRBJ1-5; TRBD1 agrees at 7 bases. V lost 5 bases and J lost 2; bases outside the gene matches: 6. The CDR3 spans 15 residues. Germline CDR1 is SGHTA and CDR2 is FQGNSA. The DNA for the CDR3 is TGTGCCAGCAGCACCCGACAGGGAGGCAATCAGCCCCAGCATTTT. It translates to CASSTRQGGNQPQHF.

The chain carries TRBV2 and TRBJ2-5; perhaps TRBD2 as D (5 bases). There are 15 residues in the CDR3. Germline V gene data show CDR1 as SNHLY and CDR2 as FYNNEI. Trimming took off 7 bases at V and 5 bases at J, with 20 bases between the two ends. CDR3 amino acids: CASNPLAGPTETQYF. DNA of the CDR3: TGTGCCAGCAATCCCCTGGCGGGTCCTACGGAGACCCAGTACTTC.

This clone has a single count. The chain has TRBV4-1 and TRBJ1-2; D might be TRBD1 (5 bases). This CDR3 has 16 amino acids. Per the germline V gene, CDR1 is MGHRA and CDR2 is YSYEKL. The germline V and J ends were trimmed by 1 base and 5 bases, with 17 bases remaining between them. CDR3 region: CASSQGGAGPTYGYTF. The CDR3, as DNA: TGCGCCAGCAGCCAAGGAGGTGCAGGGCCTACGTATGGCTACACCTTC.

The rearrangement joins TRBV4-3 to TRBJ2-1; D is perhaps TRBD2 (7 bases). Germline V gene lookup returns CDR1 LGHNA and CDR2 YSLEER. With 4 bases removed from V and 15 bases from J, the gap between germline ends came to 28 bases. This CDR3 is built from 16 residues. CDR3 residues: CASSPSDGGPSAGRFF. CDR3 nucleotides: TGCGCCAGCAGCCCTTCTGACGGGGGGCCCTCGGCGGGCCGGTTCTTC.

In its sample, this clone was seen a few times. This chain's CDR3 is CASSSSGAAPNEQFF. Written as DNA, the CDR3 is TGTGCCAGCAGCTCAAGCGGGGCCGCGCCCAATGAGCAGTTCTTC. The chain joins TRBV7-6 to TRBJ2-1; 7 bases line up with TRBD2. This CDR3 region has 15 residues. Germline assignment: CDR1 SGHVS and CDR2 FNYEAQ. Trimming removed 4 bases from V and 6 bases from J; junction bases left unmatched: 9. Looking up the rest from reference TRBV7-6 and TRBJ2-1 gives the full variable domain: GAGVSQSPRYKVTKRGQDVALRCDPISGHVSLYWYRQALGQGPEFLTYFNYEAQQDKSGLPNDRFSAERPEGSISTLTIQRTEQRDSAMYRCASSSSGAAPNEQFFGPGTRLTVL.

This chain joins TRBV30 and TRBJ1-6; D uncertain. The CDR3 covers 15 residues. CDR1 and CDR2 from the germline V gene are GTSNPN and SVGIG (reference sequence). V was clipped by 0 bases and J by 6 bases, with 12 bases between them. In DNA form, the CDR3 reads TGTGCCTGGAGTGTAAAGAGGGTATTTAATTCACCCCTCCACTTT. The encoded protein is CAWSVKRVFNSPLHF.

The V gene is TRBV6-5, the J gene TRBJ1-6; D perhaps matches TRBD1 (5 bases). V lost 0 bases and J lost 7, with 7 bases in between. Germline V gene data show CDR1 as MNHEY and CDR2 as SVGAGI. The CDR3 loop spans 14 amino acids. The CDR3 coding sequence is TGTGCCAGCAGTTACTCAGACAGAAATTCACCCCTCCACTTT. Its protein is CASSYSDRNSPLHF.

The chain recombines TRBV4-2 with TRBJ1-2, with 9 bases matching TRBD1. After removal of 4 bases from V and 4 bases from J, the junction contained 10 bases not matched to a gene. Germline V gene sequence: CDR1 LGHNA, CDR2 YNFKEQ. This CDR3 is built from 16 residues. The CDR3: CASSRTGGEGTYGYTF. CDR3 sequence (DNA): TGTGCCAGCAGCCGAACAGGGGGCGAGGGAACCTATGGCTACACCTTC.

The chain links TRBV30 to TRBJ2-3, with 8 bases aligning to TRBD2. Germline V lookup: CDR1 GTSNPN, CDR2 SVGIG (reference sequence). V dropped 0 bases and J dropped 1; count of bases not matched to a gene: 3. CDR3 length equals 15 residues. CDR3 nucleotides: TGTGCCTGGAGTGTAACGGGGGGGCGCACAGATACGCAGTATTTT. As protein: CAWSVTGGRTDTQYF.

CDR3 coding DNA: TGCGCCAGCAGCCCCATAGCGGGGCACACAGATACGCAGTATTTT. This gives the protein CASSPIAGHTDTQYF. The rearrangement joins TRBV5-1 to TRBJ2-3; 8 nucleotides agree with TRBD2. The germline CDR1 and CDR2 sequences are SGHRS and YFSETQ. The V and J ends lost 4 bases and 2 bases, in that order; junction bases with no gene match: 6. There are 15 residues in the CDR3.

This clone was recorded only once. The J gene is TRBJ1-1, the V gene TRBV11-2; no clear D. With 4 bases removed from V and 3 bases from J, the gap between germline ends came to 9 bases. The V gene's germline CDR1 is SGHAT and CDR2 FQNNGV. The CDR3 consists of 13 residues. CDR3 residues: CASSWGVDTEAFF. As DNA, the CDR3 is TGTGCCAGCAGCTGGGGAGTGGACACTGAAGCTTTCTTT.

The chain employs TRBV2 and TRBJ1-2; D possibly corresponds to TRBD1 (5 bases). The V and J ends lost 7 bases and 5 bases respectively, with 14 bases between them. The CDR3 is 13 residues long. Germline V lookup: CDR1 SNHLY, CDR2 FYNNEI. As DNA, the CDR3 is TGTGCCAGCACCGTCTCGACAGTTTATGGCTACACCTTC. Translated: CASTVSTVYGYTF.

This clone came up a few times. The chain carries TRBV4-3 and TRBJ1-4, with D perhaps TRBD1 (6 bases). CDR1 and CDR2 from the germline V gene are LGHNA and YSLEER. The V end lost 2 bases, the J end lost 5 bases, and 18 bases lay between the germline ends. This CDR3 is built from 17 residues. The CDR3 DNA sequence: TGCGCCAGCAGCCAAAGCCCCCAGACAGGCCGAAATGAAAAACTGTTTTTT. Translation: CASSQSPQTGRNEKLFF.

The V call is TRBV30, the J call TRBJ1-5; 10 bases fit TRBD1. The CDR3 contains 13 residues. CDR1 and CDR2 from the germline V gene are GTSNPN and SVGIG (reference sequence). The ends lost 6 bases at V and 5 bases at J; junction bases unmatched: 4. The DNA for the CDR3 is TGTGCCTGCACCGGACAGGGGGATCAGCCCCAGCATTTT. Protein: CACTGQGDQPQHF.

This clone was detected only once. This chain connects TRBV7-8 to TRBJ1-1, with a possible D match to TRBD1 (6 bases). The CDR3 consists of 16 residues. Germline loops: CDR1 SGHVS, CDR2 FQNEAQ. The ends were cut back, 6 bases at V and 6 bases at J, with 23 bases in the middle. The DNA for the CDR3 is TGTGCCAGCAGACTTACAGGGACGGCGGAATTGTCTGAAGCTTTCTTT. Translating it yields CASRLTGTAELSEAFF.

The chain uses TRBV18 and TRBJ1-5; possible D gene TRBD1, 6 bases. CDR1 and CDR2 from the germline V gene are KGHSH and LQKENI. The CDR3 runs 14 residues. Trimming stripped 3 bases from V and 5 bases from J, with 11 bases between. The chain's CDR3 is CASSPGQFDQPQHF. CDR3 coding DNA: TGTGCCAGCTCACCCGGACAGTTTGATCAGCCCCAGCATTTT. Looking up the rest from reference TRBV18 and TRBJ1-5 gives the full variable domain: NAGVMQNPRHLVRRRGQEARLRCSPMKGHSHVYWYRQLPEEGLKFMVYLQKENIIDESGMPKERFSAEFPKEGPSILRIQQVVRGDSAAYFCASSPGQFDQPQHFGDGTRLSIL.

This rearrangement joins TRBV7-9 to TRBJ1-1; possibly TRBD1 for D (6 bases). This CDR3 is 15 amino acids long. V lost 5 bases and J 1 base, leaving 14 bases between the germline ends. Germline values: CDR1 SEHNR, CDR2 FQNEAQ (reference sequence). CDR3 DNA sequence: TGTGCCAGCAGCCAGGGGCACGCCCCGAACACTGAAGCTTTCTTT. Encoded protein: CASSQGHAPNTEAFF.

This clone was observed a single time. This chain uses TRBV18 with TRBJ1-6, with 8 positions matching TRBD1. J was trimmed by 7 bases and V by 4 bases; bases with no gene match: 3. The CDR3 is 14 residues long. Germline CDR1 KGHSH, CDR2 LQKENI. This CDR3 reads CASSLGQGNSPLHF. The CDR3 coding sequence is TGTGCCAGCTCACTCGGACAGGGCAATTCACCCCTCCACTTT.

On this clone: An end of the junction differs from the germline gene, which may be a read error. The chain joins TRBV27 to TRBJ2-7; possibly TRBD2 for D (6 bases). There are 14 residues in the CDR3. Germline V gene sequence: CDR1 MNHEY, CDR2 SMNVEV (reference sequence). The CDR3 is CASSLARDSHEQYF. The CDR3 DNA follows: TGTGCCAGCAGTTTGGCGAGGGACTCCCACGAGCAGTACTTC.

The V and J genes are TRBV5-4 and TRBJ1-6, with TRBD1 as a possible D gene (6 bases). This CDR3 is 15 amino acids long. CDR1 is SGHNT, CDR2 YYREEE, per germline (reference sequence). The ends were cut back, 0 bases at V and 7 bases at J, with 11 bases in the middle. The CDR3 here is CASSLAGDGNSPLHF. CDR3 coding DNA: TGTGCCAGCAGCTTGGCAGGGGACGGCAATTCACCCCTCCACTTT.

The V gene is TRBV5-1, the J gene TRBJ1-2, with 9 bases that match TRBD1. The V segment lost 4 bases and the J segment 7 bases; nucleotides outside the gene matches: 5. CDR3 length: 13 amino acids. Germline V gene sequence: CDR1 SGHRS, CDR2 YFSETQ. CDR3 sequence: CASSPGQGGGYTF. CDR3 in DNA: TGCGCCAGCAGCCCGGGACAGGGCGGTGGCTACACCTTC.